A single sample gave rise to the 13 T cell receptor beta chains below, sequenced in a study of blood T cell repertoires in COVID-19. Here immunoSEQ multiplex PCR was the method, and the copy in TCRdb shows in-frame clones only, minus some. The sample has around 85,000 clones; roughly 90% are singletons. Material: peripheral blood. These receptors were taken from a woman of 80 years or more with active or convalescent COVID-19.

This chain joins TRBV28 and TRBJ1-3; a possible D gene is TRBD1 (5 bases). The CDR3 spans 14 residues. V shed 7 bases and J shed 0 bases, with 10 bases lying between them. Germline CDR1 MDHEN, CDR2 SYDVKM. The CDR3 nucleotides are TGTGCCAGCAAGTGGGGCCACTCTGGAAACACCATATATTTT. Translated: CASKWGHSGNTIYF. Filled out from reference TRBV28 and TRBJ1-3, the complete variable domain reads DVKVTQSSRYLVKRTGEKVFLECVQDMDHENMFWYRQDPGLGLRLIYFSYDVKMKEKGDIPEGYSVSREKKERFSLILESASTNQTSMYLCASKWGHSGNTIYFGEGSWLTVV.

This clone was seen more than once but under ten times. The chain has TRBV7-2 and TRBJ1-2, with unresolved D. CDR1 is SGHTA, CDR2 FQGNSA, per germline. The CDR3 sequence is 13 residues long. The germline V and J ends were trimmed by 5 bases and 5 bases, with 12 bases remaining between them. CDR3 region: CASSPNQQYGYTF. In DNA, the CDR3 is TGTGCCAGCAGCCCAAATCAACAGTATGGCTACACCTTC.

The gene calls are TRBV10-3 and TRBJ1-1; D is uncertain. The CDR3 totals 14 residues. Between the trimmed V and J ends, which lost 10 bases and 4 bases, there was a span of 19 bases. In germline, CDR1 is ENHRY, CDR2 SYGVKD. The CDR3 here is CATNPSGGGTEAFF. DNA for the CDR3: TGTGCCACGAACCCCAGCGGAGGTGGCACTGAAGCTTTCTTT.

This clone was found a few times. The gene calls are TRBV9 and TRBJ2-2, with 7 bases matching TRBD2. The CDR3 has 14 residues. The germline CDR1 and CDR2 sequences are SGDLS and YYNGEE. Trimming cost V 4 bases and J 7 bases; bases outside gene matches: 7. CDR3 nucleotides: TGTGCCAGCAGCCCACTAGCGACGGACGGGGAGCTGTTTTTT. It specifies CASSPLATDGELFF.

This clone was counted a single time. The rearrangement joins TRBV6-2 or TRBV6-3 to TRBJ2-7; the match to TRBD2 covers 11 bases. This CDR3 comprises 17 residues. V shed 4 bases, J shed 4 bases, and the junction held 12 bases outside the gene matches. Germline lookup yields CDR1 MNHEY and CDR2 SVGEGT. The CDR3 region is CASSSSLAGGVLYEQYF. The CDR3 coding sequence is TGTGCCAGCAGTTCCTCTTTAGCGGGAGGGGTTTTATACGAGCAGTACTTC.

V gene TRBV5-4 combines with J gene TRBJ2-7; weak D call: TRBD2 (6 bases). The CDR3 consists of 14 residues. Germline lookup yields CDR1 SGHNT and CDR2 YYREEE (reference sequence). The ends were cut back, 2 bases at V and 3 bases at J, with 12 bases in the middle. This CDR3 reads CASSFGGAHYEQYF. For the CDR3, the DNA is TGTGCCAGCAGCTTTGGCGGGGCTCACTACGAGCAGTACTTC.

The CDR3 DNA reads TGCGCCAGCAGTCATCTTAGGGGACAGGGAACCTCCTCCTATAATTCACCCCTCCACTTT. Translating gives CASSHLRGQGTSSYNSPLHF. The chain recombines TRBV23-1 with TRBJ1-6; 9 bases are shared with TRBD1. TRBV23-1 is labeled an ORF, and its function is uncertain. Germline trimming cut 3 bases from V and 0 bases from J; bases unmatched to any gene: 12. The CDR3 has 20 amino acids.

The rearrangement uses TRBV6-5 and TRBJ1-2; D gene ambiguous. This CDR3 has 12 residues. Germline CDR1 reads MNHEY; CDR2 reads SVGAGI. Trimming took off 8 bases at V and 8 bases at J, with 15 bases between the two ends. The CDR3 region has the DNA TGTGCCAGCGGCGAGGCCGGAAGGGGCTACACCTTC. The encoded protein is CASGEAGRGYTF.

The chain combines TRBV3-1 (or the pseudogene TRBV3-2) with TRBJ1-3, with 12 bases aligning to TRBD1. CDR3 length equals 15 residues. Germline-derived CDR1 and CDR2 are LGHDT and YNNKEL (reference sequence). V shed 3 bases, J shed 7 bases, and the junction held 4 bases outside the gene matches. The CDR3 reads CASSHRDRGPNTIYF. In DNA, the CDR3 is TGTGCCAGCAGCCATCGGGACAGGGGGCCCAACACCATATATTTT.

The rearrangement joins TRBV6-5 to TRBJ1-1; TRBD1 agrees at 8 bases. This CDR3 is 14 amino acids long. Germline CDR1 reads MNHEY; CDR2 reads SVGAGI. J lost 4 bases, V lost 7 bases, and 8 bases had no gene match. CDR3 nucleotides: TGTGCCAGCACCCTGGGACAGGTGAGCACTGAAGCTTTCTTT. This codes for CASTLGQVSTEAFF.

The CDR3 bases are TGTGCCAGCTCACCATTTATGAGTTCTGTTCCGGAAGAGACCCAGTACTTC. Translated, it gives CASSPFMSSVPEETQYF. The gene calls are TRBV18 and TRBJ2-5; no clear D gene. Germline V gene data show CDR1 as KGHSH and CDR2 as LQKENI. The CDR3 is 17 amino acids. Trimming removed 2 bases at V and 3 bases at J, with 19 bases between.

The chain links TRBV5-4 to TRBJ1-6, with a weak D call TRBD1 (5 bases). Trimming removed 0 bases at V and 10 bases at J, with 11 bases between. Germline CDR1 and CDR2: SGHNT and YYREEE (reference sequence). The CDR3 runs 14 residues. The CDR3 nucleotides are TGTGCCAGCAGCTTGGAAGGGGTTGGATCACCCCTCCACTTT. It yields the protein CASSLEGVGSPLHF.

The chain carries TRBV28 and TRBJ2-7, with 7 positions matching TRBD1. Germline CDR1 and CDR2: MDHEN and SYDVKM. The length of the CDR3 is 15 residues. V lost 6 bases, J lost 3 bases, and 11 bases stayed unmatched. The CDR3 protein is CASSHWDSRIYEQYF. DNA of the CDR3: TGTGCCAGCAGCCACTGGGACAGCCGGATCTACGAGCAGTACTTC.